The text below deals with one T cell receptor beta chain. The target of this receptor is not known. Nothing much larger sits one base from this clone, and base qualities are not available. Per the germline V gene, SGHRS is the CDR1 and YFSETQ is the CDR2. The CDR3 sequence holds 18 residues, the cysteine and phenylalanine included. The read is trimmed to its CDR3 DNA, 54 bases read in frame from base 1. V is pared back by 0 bases and J by 4 bases, with 22 bases lying between the germline termini. This entry is derived from a study of CD8 T cells in ankylosing spondylitis (dated by TCRdb to the late 2010s). Turning to the overall study: The study profiled T cell receptor beta repertoires in healthy donors and ankylosing spondylitis patients to find disease-linked TCR variants. The full study cohort comprised 25 or so ankylosing spondylitis patients and 85 to 120 healthy donors. Peripheral blood was sampled, and synovial fluid was also collected from ankylosing spondylitis patients. The research as a whole found: Blood from ankylosing spondylitis patients appeared to be characterized by a TCR beta motif made up of 8 or 9 highly homologous amino acid variants. Some motif variants had previously been reported in the synovial fluid and blood of reactive arthritis patients, which suggests shared mechanisms of disease initiation. Significant enrichment of the disease-linked clones was reported in matched synovial fluid samples from ankylosing spondylitis patients. A CD8+ phenotype was shown by the disease-linked clones, which were found at relatively low frequencies in peripheral blood.

Data came from an Illumina HiSeq 2500. TCR beta libraries were prepared by quantitative 5'-RACE with molecular barcodes. As for how the authors treated the data: A new computational method, built on a probabilistic model of VDJ rearrangement, was used to identify disease-linked TCR variants. In-frame beta chains were kept once TCRdb had trimmed the public reads at Q25 with fastp and called clones with MiXCR. Records with the same CDR3 protein are collapsed into one entry carrying the most frequent genes and DNA. Here the V and J calls rest on TCRdb's processing, not on the authors' analysis. Across this sample there are about 510,000 distinct CDR3 sequences, with under 5.5% seen only once. Around 3.5% of the sample goes to the ten largest clones.

This clonotype originated in a male donor with ankylosing spondylitis. The chain was built from TRBV5-1 and TRBJ2-5, with TRBD1 tentatively as D gene (6 bases match). Sequenced sample: blood, either unsorted or a sorted T cell fraction (not recorded which). The nucleotides read TGCGCCAGCAGCTTGGCGCCGACGGGAACAGGGATAAGAGAGACCCAGTACTTC. It translates to CASSLAPTGTGIRETQYF. The full variable domain, with segments outside the CDR3 supplied by the reference TRBV5-1 and TRBJ2-5 proteins, appears as KAGVTQTPRYLIKTRGQQVTLSCSPISGHRSVSWYQQTPGQGLQFLFEYFSETQRNKGNFPGRFSGRQFSNSRSEMNVSTLELGDSALYLCASSLAPTGTGIRETQYFGPGTRLLVL.